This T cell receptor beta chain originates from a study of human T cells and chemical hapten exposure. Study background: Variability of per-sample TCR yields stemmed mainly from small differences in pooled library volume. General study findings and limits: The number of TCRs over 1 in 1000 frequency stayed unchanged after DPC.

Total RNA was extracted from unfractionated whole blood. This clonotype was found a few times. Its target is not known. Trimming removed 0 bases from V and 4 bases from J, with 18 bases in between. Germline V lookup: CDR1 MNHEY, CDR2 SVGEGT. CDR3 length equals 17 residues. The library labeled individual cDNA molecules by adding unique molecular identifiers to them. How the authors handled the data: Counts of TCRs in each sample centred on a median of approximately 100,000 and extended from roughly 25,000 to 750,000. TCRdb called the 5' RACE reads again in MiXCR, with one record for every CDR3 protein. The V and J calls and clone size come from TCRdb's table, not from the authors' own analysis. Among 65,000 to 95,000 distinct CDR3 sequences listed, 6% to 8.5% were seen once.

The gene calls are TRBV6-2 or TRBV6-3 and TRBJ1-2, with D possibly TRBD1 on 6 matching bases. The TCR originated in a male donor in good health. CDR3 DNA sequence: TGTGCCAGCAGTTACTCATCCGGACAGCAGAGGAGCTATGGCTACACCTTC. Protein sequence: CASSYSSGQQRSYGYTF.